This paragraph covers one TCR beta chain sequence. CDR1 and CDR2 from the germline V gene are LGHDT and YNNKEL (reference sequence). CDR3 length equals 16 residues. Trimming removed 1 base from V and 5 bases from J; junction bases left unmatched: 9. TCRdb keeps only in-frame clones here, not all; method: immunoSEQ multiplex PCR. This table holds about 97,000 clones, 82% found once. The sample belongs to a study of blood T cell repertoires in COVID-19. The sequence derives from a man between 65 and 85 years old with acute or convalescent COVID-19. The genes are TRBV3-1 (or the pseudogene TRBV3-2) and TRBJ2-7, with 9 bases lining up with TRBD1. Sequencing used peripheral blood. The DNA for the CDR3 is TGTGCCAGCAGCCAAGTCGGGACAGGGAAGGACCACGAGCAGTACTTC. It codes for CASSQVGTGKDHEQYF.